The sequence of this T cell receptor beta chain was determined in a study of cytomegalovirus exposure and HLA in healthy donors (dated by TCRdb to about 2017). About the study as a whole: An earlier analysis of 587 of the donors reported approximately 300 Gb of sequence data and approximately 120 million unique TCR beta sequences obtained from around 180 million T cells. To decide whether each TCR beta V gene segment behaved as functional or pseudogenic, an earlier analysis of some 580 of the donors relied on high-throughput TCR beta sequencing. Both class I and class II loci were covered by HLA typing, at four-digit resolution. In a later analysis, previously published TCR beta repertoires from several hundred donors were re-analyzed and high-resolution HLA genotyping was added so that TCR occurrence patterns could be studied. The genetic ancestry cluster associated with self-reported Caucasian donors included around four fifths of the roughly 360 genotyped donors. A later genetic analysis used genome-wide SNP genotypes for about 65% of the 666 donors, treating that subset as a discovery cohort. The number of typed donors differed by locus: 629-630 for A, B, C, DRB1 and DQB1; some 500 for DQA1; about 600 for DPA1; and approximately 450 for DPB1. Alongside the repertoire data, information on donor age, sex, ethnicity and CMV serostatus was compiled. Along with the approximately 650-subject first cohort, a separate validation cohort of over a hundred different subjects was used. To predict cytomegalovirus infection status, the study combined high-throughput TCR immunosequencing, statistical association of individual TCRs with disease status, and machine learning. On average, around 230,000 unique TCR beta nucleotide sequences were sequenced per donor among a few hundred genotyped donors of the cohort, with roughly a sixth of those sequences being non-productive. The study profiled the T cell repertoires of fewer than 850 subjects by immunosequencing and related them to cytomegalovirus serostatus. Every discovery cohort repertoire had been produced on one sequencing platform. About 5 DR-DQ haplotypes were handled as single units for association and clustering, since linkage in the cohort was strong. Rather than using new phenotypic data, the later analysis identified candidate immune exposures from TCR beta sequences and from how often those sequences occurred across donors. The study aimed to test whether cataloging public T cell receptors could reveal signatures of past pathogen exposure. An early release that covered about 600 HLA-typed donors contained approximately 300 gigabases of sequencing data and 70 million to 100 million unique TCR sequences. On the study overall, not on this receptor specifically: A few of the identified cytomegalovirus-associated TCR beta chains were confirmed in vitro to be specific for cytomegalovirus antigens. Most TCR sequences were seen in very few donors, while some public TCRs were found in many individuals. The earlier analysis of 450 to 700 of the donors excluded some 15 rarely observed V segments, including chromosome 9 orphons, because counts were too low. The only immune exposure information available for the cohort was CMV serostatus. Because some donors lacked HLA typing at each locus, the association tests relied only on the typed subset. According to a later analysis, TCR association rates differed among HLA loci, with DRB1 alleles showing the most associated TCRs and HLA-C alleles showing the fewest. A later analysis reported that several top co-occurrence clusters appeared linked to parvovirus B19, influenza, CMV and Epstein-Barr virus. A cluster of highly shared sequence variants was judged likely to represent a technical artifact of the sequencing pipeline. In both the original and validation cohorts, the classifier was reported to diagnose cytomegalovirus status with high specificity and sensitivity. V-gene and J-gene trimming of TCR beta chains was associated with a missense DCLRE1C variant in a later genetic analysis, and the association was replicated in an independent cohort. In a later analysis, about 17,000 TCR beta sequences were associated with specific HLA alleles at a false discovery rate of 0.05. The authors suggested that the approach could potentially be generalized to other disease states and immunological phenotypes. In an earlier analysis of 500 to 650 of the donors, most TCR beta V segments appeared in productive rearrangements about 87% or about 30% of the time, broadly matching IMGT annotations. A later genetic analysis reported fewer N-insertions in productive TCRs among donors in an Asian-associated ancestry cluster than the roughly 700-donor mean. The presence/absence analyses assumed that sequencing depth was roughly uniform across donors, and that assumption may not be true. In this cohort, only TCR beta chains were sequenced, and detectable features were limited by the absence of alpha or paired-chain data. A further reported finding was that TCR beta sequences accurately predicted the HLA-A and HLA-B alleles for most subjects in the first cohort. Strong co-occurrence of HLA alleles, especially DR and DQ, made assigning TCR associations to individual alleles difficult. Most CMV-associated TCR beta chains appeared to be HLA-restricted in a later analysis, and the HLA associations seemed to be driven largely by CMV exposure. In a later analysis, HLA-associated TCR beta chains showed more clonal expansion and lower generation probabilities than non-associated chains that were equally common. In the study, some 160 TCR beta chains were listed as associated with cytomegalovirus. The 87-base-pair reads could not distinguish some IMGT-functional V segments, including TRBV6-2 and TRBV6-3, so those segments were excluded. Linkage disequilibrium might explain the correlated functional status among segregating V segments, but an unknown experimental factor could not be ruled out.

Receptors were amplified or captured by the immunoSEQ multiplex PCR assay. For the multiplex PCR, a mixture combining 60 forward primers for TCR Vbeta segments and 13 reverse primers for TCR Jbeta segments was used. A multiplex PCR assay on genomic DNA amplified the CDR3 region of rearranged TCR beta genes. The Illumina HiSeq System was used to sequence the amplified TCR beta libraries as 87-base-pair reads. In the source study's methods: A later analysis tallied tens of millions of unique TCR beta chains across the 700 or so repertoires, and roughly 11 million of those chains were shared by two or more donors. To remove PCR and sequencing errors, raw reads were error-corrected and collapsed into unique sequences using a nearest-neighbor algorithm that merged closely related sequences. CDR3 sequences were aligned to IMGT reference sequences to assign V, D and J gene segments. For a sequence to be retained, a match of at least six nucleotides was required to both a V gene segment and a J gene segment. Rearrangements were classified as productive when the CDR3 lacked stop codons and remained in frame with V and J, and all other rearrangements were classified as non-productive. CDR3 was defined by IMGT convention, running from the second conserved V-encoded cysteine to the conserved J-encoded phenylalanine. The earlier analysis of fewer than 700 of the donors excluded sequences that lacked an unambiguous match to a single V gene segment. An earlier analysis of several hundred of the donors called V segments functional above 56.7% productive rearrangements and segregating when the between-donor standard deviation exceeded 5%. To diagnose cytomegalovirus status from the catalog of TCR beta chain sequences, a statistical classification framework was built. In a later analysis, V and J genes were assigned by comparing TCR nucleotide sequences against IMGT/GENE-DB human TR gene sequences. A later analysis assigned CDR3 sequences and most-parsimonious VDJ recombination scenarios with the TCRdist pipeline. In a later analysis, every TCR beta chain was defined by the combination of its CDR3 amino acid sequence and its V-gene family, and reads without a unique V-gene family were dropped. To address suspected cross-contamination and a sequencing artifact, a later analysis removed a few hundred highly shared, low-generation-probability nucleotide sequences. For each public chain, a later analysis derived a clonal expansion index from normalized ranks of inferred template counts within each repertoire. Generation probabilities in a later analysis came from a VDJ recombination model fitted to out-of-frame rearrangements, and those results were checked against IGoR. Hypergeometric tests were used in a later analysis to score TCR-TCR, TCR-HLA and TCR-CMV co-occurrence, with a repertoire-size bias correction applied to the TCR pairs. False discovery rates were estimated in a later analysis by permuting HLA or CMV assignments 20 times. In a later analysis, co-occurring TCRs were grouped using DBSCAN, with TCRdist sequence similarity added in when clustering inside HLA-allele-positive subsets. Co-occurrence clustering excluded repertoires with fewer than 30,000 or more than 120,000 public chains, plus five with anomalous nucleotide sharing. The immuneACCESS repertoire file appears here via TCRdb, limited to in-frame rearrangements. These files lack a portion of the clones; in checked studies, under half of the deficit traces to unresolved V genes, and the cause of the others is not known. V and J calls and clone size come straight from that table; D and trimming were deduced from the DNA. This sample gives 90,000 to 150,000 clones in total; 75% of them show up just once. The ten largest clones add up to 2.9% of the sample.

In total, 630 or so healthy bone marrow donors made up the cohort. At the time of sampling, all cohort members were nominally healthy, though unrecorded immune exposures were likely present. The donor was CMV seropositive and was included in the group of 270 or so seropositive cohort members. Every donor gave a peripheral blood sample, and the peripheral blood mononuclear cells from that sample were used for TCR beta sequencing. Genomic DNA was extracted from the blood cell samples with the Qiagen DNeasy Blood Extraction Kit. Looking up the germline V gene yields CDR1 MNHEY and CDR2 SVGAGI. Trimming removed 6 bases from V and 5 bases from J, leaving 14 bases between the germline ends. Counted from cysteine to phenylalanine, this CDR3 has 14 amino acids. The only DNA kept is the CDR3, 42 bases in frame from the first base. Worth noting for this clone: What antigen it recognizes has not been identified. No base quality information exists; no much larger clone differs at one position.

The sequence is built from TRBV6-5 and TRBJ1-5; TRBD1 could be the D gene, as 6 bases match. Source material: PBMCs. The sequence was obtained from a woman aged 40-49 years in good health and CMV-seropositive. The CDR3 region: CASRSGQPHQPQHF. The nucleotides are TGTGCCAGCAGGTCTGGACAGCCGCATCAGCCCCAGCATTTT.